Listed here are 21 T cell receptor beta chains from one sample, sequenced in a study of blood T cell repertoires in COVID-19. Sequencing used immunoSEQ multiplex PCR; TCRdb keeps in-frame clones, though not all of them. The sample comprises roughly 55,000 clones, 60% to 85% of which are singletons, and roughly 3% rests with the top ten. Material: peripheral blood. These receptors all come from a man in his sixties with acute or convalescent COVID-19.

This chain connects TRBV5-4 to TRBJ2-5; 10 bases align to TRBD2. Germline CDR1 is SGHNT and CDR2 is YYREEE (reference sequence). The CDR3 is made up of 16 amino acids. V gave up 4 bases and J gave up 11 bases; unmatched junction bases: 17. The CDR3 loop reads CASSPTEAGGVSGQYF. As DNA, the CDR3 is TGTGCCAGCAGCCCTACGGAAGCGGGGGGGGTCTCCGGGCAGTACTTC.

The chain combines TRBV29-1 with TRBJ2-1; 7 bases align to TRBD1. V dropped 4 bases and J dropped 1; count of bases not matched to a gene: 10. This CDR3 region has 16 residues. In germline, CDR1 is SQVTM, CDR2 ANQGSEA. The CDR3 nucleotides read TGCAGCGTTGGCCGTTTTTCGGGACAGTCCTACAATGAGCAGTTCTTC. Its translation is CSVGRFSGQSYNEQFF.

The gene calls are TRBV7-2 and TRBJ1-2, with D perhaps TRBD1 (5 bases). Germline assignment: CDR1 SGHTA and CDR2 FQGNSA. V was cut by 3 bases and J by 6 bases, with 14 bases left in between. This CDR3 region has 14 residues. The CDR3 is CASSFWGSSNGYTF. In DNA form, the CDR3 reads TGTGCCAGCAGCTTCTGGGGCAGTTCAAATGGCTACACCTTC.

V is TRBV7-2 and J is TRBJ1-1; no clear D. Germline values: CDR1 SGHTA, CDR2 FQGNSA. The CDR3 is 12 residues long. Trimming removed 1 base at V and 7 bases at J, with 7 bases between. The CDR3 reads CASSLVGLEAFF. Written as DNA, the CDR3 is TGTGCCAGCAGCTTAGTCGGACTTGAAGCTTTCTTT. The variable domain in full, with the rest retrieved from reference TRBV7-2 and TRBJ1-1, is GAGVSQSPSNKVTEKGKDVELRCDPISGHTALYWYRQSLGQGLEFLIYFQGNSAPDKSGLPSDRFSAERTGGSVSTLTIQRTQQEDSAVYLCASSLVGLEAFFGQGTRLTVV.

V is TRBV27 and J is TRBJ1-6; tentatively, D is TRBD1 (5 bases). The CDR3 is 15 residues long. Germline V gene sequence: CDR1 MNHEY, CDR2 SMNVEV (reference sequence). Trimming shortened V by 3 bases and J by 8 bases, and 14 bases separated the two germline ends. The CDR3 loop reads CASSFKGMADSPLHF. As DNA, the CDR3 is TGTGCCAGCAGTTTTAAGGGGATGGCGGATTCACCCCTCCACTTT.

The V gene is TRBV7-8, the J gene TRBJ1-1, with D unclear. Per the germline V gene, CDR1 is SGHVS and CDR2 is FQNEAQ. This CDR3 has 12 amino acids. V lost 5 bases, J lost 1 base, and 5 bases lay in between. CDR3 residues: CASSPRNTEAFF. The CDR3 DNA follows: TGTGCCAGCAGCCCTAGGAACACTGAAGCTTTCTTT. Full variable domain (outside the CDR3, taken from reference TRBV7-8 and TRBJ1-1): GAGVSQSPRYKVAKRGQDVALRCDPISGHVSLFWYQQALGQGPEFLTYFQNEAQLDKSGLPSDRFFAERPEGSVSTLKIQRTQQEDSAVYLCASSPRNTEAFFGQGTRLTVV.

The chain employs TRBV5-1 and TRBJ2-7; TRBD1 is a possible D gene (6 bases). The V gene lost 5 bases and the J gene lost 4 bases, with 19 bases spanning the gap. CDR1 is SGHRS and CDR2 is YFSETQ in the germline V gene. This CDR3 spans 15 amino acids. CDR3 loop: CASSPTQGIPYEQYF. CDR3 DNA: TGCGCCAGCAGTCCTACCCAGGGGATACCGTACGAGCAGTACTTC.

Of note for this clone: One junction end disagrees with the germline gene, perhaps due to a read error. The chain employs TRBV2 and TRBJ2-2; TRBD1 matches 7 bases. CDR1 is SNHLY and CDR2 is FYNNEI in the germline V gene. This CDR3 is 16 amino acids long. CDR3 sequence reads: CASREDRDDGTGELFF. CDR3 nucleotides: TGTGCCAGCAGAGAAGACAGGGATGACGGCACCGGGGAGCTGTTTTTT.

For this clone: A read error may account for a junction end that differs from germline. This rearrangement joins TRBV2 to TRBJ1-1; D gene ambiguous. CDR1 and CDR2 (germline): SNHLY, FYNNEI. The CDR3 is 12 amino acids. The CDR3 nucleotides are TGTGCCAGCAACCCCGACTTGGATTCCCCTCTCTTT. Its translation is CASNPDLDSPLF. Together with reference TRBV2 and TRBJ1-1, the CDR3 gives the full variable domain: EPEVTQTPSHQVTQMGQEVILRCVPISNHLYFYWYRQILGQKVEFLVSFYNNEISEKSEIFDDQFSVERPDGSNFTLKIRSTKLEDSAMYFCASNPDLDSPLFGQGTRLTVV.

This chain uses TRBV29-1 with TRBJ1-5; D unclear. CDR1 is SQVTM, CDR2 ANQGSEA, per germline. This CDR3 comprises 12 residues. The germline V and J ends were trimmed by 5 bases and 0 bases, with 5 bases remaining between them. CDR3 sequence (DNA): TGCAGCGTTCAGATTAGCAATCAGCCCCAGCATTTT. Encoded protein: CSVQISNQPQHF. The whole variable domain, filled in from reference TRBV29-1 and TRBJ1-5, reads SAVISQKPSRDICQRGTSLTIQCQVDSQVTMMFWYRQQPGQSLTLIATANQGSEATYESGFVIDKFPISRPNLTFSTLTVSNMSPEDSSIYLCSVQISNQPQHFGDGTRLSIL.

V usage is TRBV12-3 or TRBV12-4 and J usage is TRBJ1-1; D remains unclear. The length of the CDR3 is 13 residues. Trimming stripped 5 bases from V and 1 base from J, with 8 bases between. The CDR3: CASSGNRNTEAFF. CDR3 nucleotides: TGTGCCAGCAGTGGTAACAGGAACACTGAAGCTTTCTTT.

The chain links TRBV5-4 to TRBJ2-5; TRBD2 might be the D (6 bases). Germline CDR1 and CDR2: SGHNT and YYREEE (reference sequence). V lost 3 bases and J 5 bases, leaving 20 bases between the germline ends. The CDR3 is made up of 16 amino acids. The CDR3 bases are TGTGCCAGCAGCTCCCTCGGAGGAGGGCCCGGGGAGACCCAGTACTTC. Protein sequence: CASSSLGGGPGETQYF.

This clone was seen just once. The chain uses TRBV5-1 and TRBJ2-7; D is possibly TRBD1 (6 bases). Per germline, CDR1 SGHRS and CDR2 YFSETQ. The V end lost 5 bases, the J end lost 3 bases, and 15 bases lay between the germline ends. The CDR3 loop spans 14 amino acids. The CDR3 loop reads CASRDPGVGYEQYF. The CDR3 region has the DNA TGCGCCAGCAGGGACCCAGGGGTTGGCTACGAGCAGTACTTC. Drawing the rest from reference TRBV5-1 and TRBJ2-7, the complete variable domain is KAGVTQTPRYLIKTRGQQVTLSCSPISGHRSVSWYQQTPGQGLQFLFEYFSETQRNKGNFPGRFSGRQFSNSRSEMNVSTLELGDSALYLCASRDPGVGYEQYFGPGTRLTVT.

The chain uses TRBV19 and TRBJ1-6, with D possibly being TRBD1 (5 bases). Germline CDR1 and CDR2: LNHDA and SQIVND (reference sequence). Deletions cut 5 bases from V and 6 bases from J, with 8 bases between. The CDR3 is 13 amino acids. CDR3 coding DNA: TGTGCCAGTAGTCGTGACAGTAATTCACCCCTCCACTTT. It encodes CASSRDSNSPLHF.

The sample holds a few counts of this clone. The chain links TRBV7-3 to TRBJ2-2; D is perhaps TRBD2 (5 bases). Germline lookup yields CDR1 SGHTA and CDR2 FQGTGA. The CDR3 is 14 amino acids. V was trimmed by 6 bases and J by 4 bases, leaving 12 bases between them. CDR3 residues: CASSSHRGTGELFF. In DNA, the CDR3 is TGTGCCAGCAGTTCGCATCGGGGCACCGGGGAGCTGTTTTTT.

The J gene is TRBJ2-2, the V gene TRBV7-9; D possibly corresponds to TRBD1 (6 bases). The V end was cut by 5 bases, the J end by 5 bases, with 9 bases between. The CDR3 is 13 amino acids. CDR1 is SEHNR, CDR2 FQNEAQ, per germline (reference sequence). In nucleotides, the CDR3 is TGTGCCAGCAGCGCAGGGGTGACCGGGGAGCTGTTTTTT. It translates to CASSAGVTGELFF.

The chain links TRBV13 to TRBJ2-5; 8 bases agree with TRBD2. V lost 5 bases, J lost 2 bases, and 4 bases stayed unmatched. The CDR3 length is 14 residues. Germline CDR1 reads PRHDT; CDR2 reads FYEKMQ (reference sequence). The CDR3 nucleotides read TGTGCCAGCAGCCAGCCGGGGGGGCAAGAGACCCAGTACTTC. Its translation: CASSQPGGQETQYF. Filled out from reference TRBV13 and TRBJ2-5, the complete variable domain reads AAGVIQSPRHLIKEKRETATLKCYPIPRHDTVYWYQQGPGQDPQFLISFYEKMQSDKGSIPDRFSAQQFSDYHSELNMSSLELGDSALYFCASSQPGGQETQYFGPGTRLLVL.

The chain uses TRBV28 and TRBJ2-7, with TRBD1 as a possible D gene (5 bases). The CDR3 spans 13 residues. V was trimmed by 4 bases and J by 2 bases, leaving 9 bases between them. Germline CDR1 reads MDHEN; CDR2 reads SYDVKM. The CDR3 nucleotides are TGTGCCAGCAGTTCAGGGCAGACCTACGAGCAGTACTTC. Translation: CASSSGQTYEQYF.

The chain couples TRBV4-2 to TRBJ1-6, with 9 bases matching TRBD1. The trim removed 3 bases at V and 7 bases at J, leaving 13 bases unmatched. The CDR3 loop spans 18 amino acids. Per the germline V gene, CDR1 is LGHNA and CDR2 is YNFKEQ. CDR3 in amino acids: CASSQEPGQGPQNSPLHF. The DNA of the CDR3 is TGTGCCAGCAGCCAGGAACCGGGACAGGGACCCCAAAATTCACCCCTCCACTTT.

The chain recombines TRBV5-1 with TRBJ1-2; possibly TRBD1 for D (5 bases). V was trimmed by 5 bases and J by 2 bases, leaving 16 bases between them. Per the germline V gene, CDR1 is SGHRS and CDR2 is YFSETQ. The CDR3 loop spans 15 amino acids. The CDR3 nucleotides read TGCGCCAGCAGTCGGGGGAGCAATATCAACTATGGCTACACCTTC. It encodes CASSRGSNINYGYTF.

The CDR3 DNA is TGTGCCTGGACCTTCGGGGAGGGAGCGGGAGGCACTGAAGCTTTCTTT. It codes for CAWTFGEGAGGTEAFF. The chain recombines TRBV30 with TRBJ1-1; D remains ambiguous. The length of the CDR3 is 16 residues. The V gene's germline CDR1 is GTSNPN and CDR2 SVGIG (reference sequence). The ends were cut back, 4 bases at V and 4 bases at J, with 22 bases in the middle. Full variable domain (remainder filled in from reference TRBV30 and TRBJ1-1): SQTIHQWPATLVQPVGSPLSLECTVEGTSNPNLYWYRQAAGRGLQLLFYSVGIGQISSEVPQNLSASRPQDRQFILSSKKLLLSDSGFYLCAWTFGEGAGGTEAFFGQGTRLTVV.